What follows are 10 T cell receptor beta chains derived from one specimen sequenced in a study of blood T cell repertoires in COVID-19. Libraries were prepared by immunoSEQ multiplex PCR; TCRdb keeps only in-frame clonotypes and omits some of them. The sample lists some 230,000 clones, roughly 84% occurring once. The sample consisted of peripheral blood. The receptors were gathered from a woman in her 30s who had recovered from COVID-19.

This clone was counted a few times. The gene calls are TRBV4-1 and TRBJ1-1; TRBD1 agrees at 11 bases. CDR1 is MGHRA, CDR2 YSYEKL, per germline. The CDR3 is 16 residues long. The V gene end was trimmed by 2 bases and the J gene end by 4 bases; junction bases not matched to a gene: 6. CDR3 loop: CASSQRTGGPVTEAFF. The CDR3, as DNA: TGCGCCAGCAGCCAACGGACAGGGGGCCCCGTCACTGAAGCTTTCTTT.

J is TRBJ2-3 and V is TRBV5-1; TRBD2 might be the D (6 bases). Germline V gene lookup returns CDR1 SGHRS and CDR2 YFSETQ. The CDR3 sequence is 17 residues long. V gave up 0 bases and J gave up 4 bases, with 18 bases separating them. CDR3 nucleotide sequence: TGCGCCAGCAGCTTGGGGGACTGGACTCTAGGGGCAGATACGCAGTATTTT. It translates to CASSLGDWTLGADTQYF.

The J gene is TRBJ2-3, the V gene TRBV9; 8 bases align to TRBD2. The CDR3 spans 17 residues. Looked up from germline, CDR1 is SGDLS and CDR2 is YYNGEE. J was trimmed by 3 bases and V by 2 bases; bases with no gene match: 11. This CDR3 is CASSVAPSGFGTDTQYF. CDR3 in DNA: TGTGCCAGCAGCGTGGCCCCTAGCGGGTTTGGGACAGATACGCAGTATTTT.

The rearrangement links TRBV7-3 to TRBJ2-1; 8 bases are a match to TRBD1. V trimming: 6 bases; J trimming: 8 bases; junction bases outside the gene matches: 6. The CDR3 spans 13 residues. Germline loops: CDR1 SGHTA, CDR2 FQGTGA. The CDR3 nucleotides are TGTGCCAGCAGTCAAGACAGGGGTCATGAGCAGTTCTTC. Translating it yields CASSQDRGHEQFF. Full variable domain (remainder filled in from reference TRBV7-3 and TRBJ2-1): GAGVSQTPSNKVTEKGKYVELRCDPISGHTALYWYRQSLGQGPEFLIYFQGTGAADDSGLPNDRFFAVRPEGSVSTLKIQRTERGDSAVYLCASSQDRGHEQFFGPGTRLTVL.

In its sample, this clone was seen a few times. DNA of the CDR3: TGTGCCAGCAGTTCGGAGGACAGGGGCCTCGAGCAGTACTTC. Amino acids: CASSSEDRGLEQYF. The V gene is TRBV6-6, the J gene TRBJ2-7; 9 positions agree with TRBD1. Germline loops: CDR1 MNHNY, CDR2 SVGAGI (reference sequence). V lost 4 bases to trimming and J lost 6 bases; unmatched junction nucleotides: 7. This CDR3 has 14 amino acids.

This rearrangement joins TRBV2 to TRBJ2-1; D is unclear. The CDR3 has 13 amino acids. Trimming pared 8 bases from V and 4 bases from J, leaving 12 bases between. Germline CDR1 reads SNHLY; CDR2 reads FYNNEI. CDR3 in amino acids: CASRVDSYNEQFF. CDR3 in DNA: TGTGCCAGCCGGGTCGATAGTTACAATGAGCAGTTCTTC.

The V gene is TRBV7-9, the J gene TRBJ2-1, with 11 bases aligning to TRBD2. This CDR3 contains 16 residues. Germline values: CDR1 SEHNR, CDR2 FQNEAQ (reference sequence). V was pared by 4 bases and J by 9 bases, with 11 bases of the junction left unmatched. CDR3 nucleotides: TGTGCCAGCAGCTCGCCGGGACTAGCGGTTGGCGCTGAGCAGTTCTTC. Translation gives CASSSPGLAVGAEQFF.

This sequence joins TRBV19 and TRBJ2-3, with 8 bases aligning to TRBD1. Germline assignment: CDR1 LNHDA and CDR2 SQIVND (reference sequence). V was clipped by 5 bases and J by 2 bases; unmatched bases: 6. This CDR3 is 15 amino acids long. The CDR3 region is CASSRTGGNTDTQYF. For the CDR3, the DNA is TGTGCCAGTAGTCGTACAGGGGGAAACACAGATACGCAGTATTTT.

The chain carries TRBV10-3 and TRBJ2-2, with TRBD2 matching over 9 bases. The CDR3 is 17 residues long. The junction had 9 bases not matched to a gene; V was cut back by 1 base and J by 6 bases. Germline lookup yields CDR1 ENHRY and CDR2 SYGVKD. The CDR3 coding sequence is TGTGCCATCAGTGAGTATGCGCGGGAGGGCGTCGCCGGGGAGCTGTTTTTT. Translated: CAISEYAREGVAGELFF.

V and J are TRBV28 and TRBJ2-2, with TRBD2 identical over 8 bases. Trimming removed 3 bases from V and 11 bases from J; junction bases left unmatched: 14. The CDR3 has 16 residues. Germline V gives CDR1 MDHEN, CDR2 SYDVKM. The CDR3 DNA is TGTGCCAGCAGTTTTGTCGGGTCTAGCGGGCCGTTTGAGCTGTTTTTT. Translation: CASSFVGSSGPFELFF.